The source of this T cell receptor beta chain is a study of shared clonotypes between healthy human individuals. This clone appeared once. Repertoires were generated with immunoSEQ multiplex PCR, while TCRdb's copy carries only in-frame clones and drops some. Of about 460,000 clones in the sample, roughly 80% were seen once. The germline CDR1 and CDR2 sequences are MDHEN and SYDVKM. V lost 3 bases to trimming and J lost 9 bases, with 5 bases between them. This CDR3 is built from 10 residues. Sequences were obtained from PBMCs. This receptor was taken from a middle-aged woman in good health. Some clones in this sample may be carry-over from other donors' samples. This sequence joins TRBV28 and TRBJ1-2; D ambiguous. The CDR3 region is CASSFRSYTF. The CDR3 DNA reads TGTGCCAGCAGTTTCCGGAGCTACACCTTC.